Here is one T cell receptor beta chain with its context. Each CDR3 protein is one row after TCRdb ran MiXCR on the RT-PCR reads. The table lists about 680,000 distinct CDR3 sequences, 14% of them singletons. V was clipped by 7 bases and J by 6 bases, with 13 bases between them. CDR1 and CDR2 (germline): SGHVS, FNYEAQ. The CDR3 totals 13 residues. Sample: memory CD4+ T cells from blood. The source of this sequence is a female donor in good health, serving as a healthy control. This chain joins TRBV7-6 and TRBJ2-1; D gene unclear. DNA of the CDR3: TGTGCCAGCAACCCAAGCCGGACCAATGAGCAGTTCTTC. This encodes CASNPSRTNEQFF.